These 26 T cell receptor beta chains were all obtained from the same sample, sequenced in a study of T cell repertoires in cytomegalovirus infection. MiXCR, applied by TCRdb to the reads, yields one record per CDR3 protein. The sample shows roughly 150,000 distinct CDR3 sequences, 23% of them seen only once. Sequenced material: PBMCs. These receptors were obtained from a human donor in good health (CMV status not recorded). Some clones in this sample may be carry-over from other donors' samples.

In its sample, this clonotype was seen a few times. The chain is built from TRBV6-2 or TRBV6-3 and TRBJ1-5; D possibly corresponds to TRBD1 (6 bases). Germline CDR1 MNHEY, CDR2 SVGEGT. The CDR3 is 13 amino acids. Trimming cost V 8 bases and J 4 bases, with 12 bases left between them. The CDR3 spells CASGKGVNQPQHF. Here the CDR3 DNA reads TGTGCCAGCGGAAAGGGGGTAAATCAGCCCCAGCATTTT.

This clonotype was detected a few times. The V call is TRBV2, the J call TRBJ2-2, with 9 bases fitting TRBD1. CDR1 and CDR2 from the germline V gene are SNHLY and FYNNEI. J gave up 3 bases and V 8 bases, and 7 bases lay outside the gene matches. The CDR3 has 15 residues. The CDR3 coding sequence is TGTGCCAGCGCTAGGTGGACAGGGGACACCGGGGAGCTGTTTTTT. It is translated as CASARWTGDTGELFF.

This clonotype was detected only a few times. V is TRBV6-1 and J is TRBJ1-1; D perhaps matches TRBD1 (6 bases). Trimming shortened V by 3 bases and J by 0 bases, and 17 bases separated the two germline ends. This CDR3 is built from 17 residues. Germline-derived CDR1 and CDR2 are MNHNS and SASEGT. The CDR3, as DNA: TGTGCCAGCAGTGATTCACCCAGGGGTGGGCTGAACACTGAAGCTTTCTTT. Protein sequence: CASSDSPRGGLNTEAFF.

There are many counts of this clonotype. The chain has TRBV20-1 and TRBJ1-2; TRBD1 is a possible D gene (6 bases). V was clipped by 5 bases and J by 7 bases, with 20 bases between them. The CDR3 is 14 amino acids. CDR1 is DFQATT, CDR2 SNEGSKA, per germline (reference sequence). In DNA, the CDR3 is TGCAGTGCTGACAGTGCACAGGGAACGGGTGGCTACACCTTC. The encoded protein is CSADSAQGTGGYTF.

The V and J genes are TRBV6-1 and TRBJ2-5, with D perhaps TRBD2 (5 bases). The V and J ends lost 2 bases and 5 bases respectively, with 15 bases between them. Germline CDR1 and CDR2: MNHNS and SASEGT. CDR3 length equals 15 residues. CDR3 bases: TGTGCCAGCAGTGAACGGAAGGAGGCTATGGAGACCCAGTACTTC. As protein: CASSERKEAMETQYF.

This clonotype appeared a few times. This chain uses TRBV9 with TRBJ1-1, with D hard to call. The CDR3 is 14 residues long. Germline assignment: CDR1 SGDLS and CDR2 YYNGEE. Trimming took 0 bases from V and 1 from J, leaving 7 bases between them. The CDR3: CASSVDPENTEAFF. The CDR3 nucleotides read TGTGCCAGCAGCGTAGATCCAGAGAACACTGAAGCTTTCTTT.

This clonotype was seen only a few times. The chain combines TRBV7-2 with TRBJ2-5, with D possibly TRBD1 on 5 matching bases. Germline V gene sequence: CDR1 SGHTA, CDR2 FQGNSA. The V end lost 5 bases, the J end lost 2 bases, and 9 bases lay between the germline ends. The CDR3 length is 13 residues. The CDR3 DNA is TGTGCCAGCAGCCTTCACAGGCAAGAGACCCAGTACTTC. This translates into CASSLHRQETQYF.

The CDR3 DNA is TGCAGTGCTCAAATGAGCGGGAGGGGTCCCTACGAGCAGTACTTC. This encodes CSAQMSGRGPYEQYF. The V call is TRBV20-1, the J call TRBJ2-7, with TRBD2 matching over 10 bases. Germline CDR1 is DFQATT and CDR2 is SNEGSKA (reference sequence). The ends lost 5 bases at V and 2 bases at J; junction bases unmatched: 9. The CDR3 has 15 amino acids.

The table lists this clonotype with many counts. V usage is TRBV28 and J usage is TRBJ1-6; TRBD1 agrees at 7 bases. Germline CDR1 MDHEN, CDR2 SYDVKM. The CDR3 is 16 amino acids. V shed 3 bases, J shed 7 bases, and the junction held 9 bases outside the gene matches. CDR3 DNA: TGTGCCAGCAGTTTTTTACAGGGGTTCGGGAATTCACCCCTCCACTTT. It encodes CASSFLQGFGNSPLHF.

Ten or more counts support this clonotype. The rearrangement links TRBV28 to TRBJ2-5, with D unclear. Trimming took 11 bases from V and 6 from J, leaving 7 bases between them. The CDR3 length is 9 residues. Germline values: CDR1 MDHEN, CDR2 SYDVKM. DNA for the CDR3: TGTGCCCCAAAGCAGACCCAGTACTTC. Translating it yields CAPKQTQYF.

V usage is TRBV12-3 or TRBV12-4 and J usage is TRBJ1-1, with TRBD1 matching 7 bases. The CDR3 consists of 15 residues. V shed 6 bases and J 2 bases; nucleotides not matched to a gene: 9. This CDR3 reads CASSLMTGRNTEAFF. For the CDR3, the DNA is TGTGCCAGCAGCCTAATGACAGGGAGAAACACTGAAGCTTTCTTT.

The sample holds a few counts of this clonotype. The chain employs TRBV28 and TRBJ2-1; perhaps TRBD1 as D (6 bases). Germline assignment: CDR1 MDHEN and CDR2 SYDVKM. This CDR3 spans 14 amino acids. V lost 6 bases to trimming and J lost 5 bases, with 14 bases between them. This CDR3 reads CASSLQGWDNEQFF. The CDR3 coding sequence is TGTGCCAGCAGCTTACAGGGATGGGACAATGAGCAGTTCTTC.

By sample share, this clonotype is medium-sized (0.01 to 0.1%). This chain links TRBV7-3 with TRBJ2-3; 8 positions agree with TRBD2. This CDR3 contains 17 residues. Unmatched junction bases numbered 13, after V lost 5 bases and J lost 3 bases. The V gene's germline CDR1 is SGHTA and CDR2 FQGTGA. DNA for the CDR3: TGTGCCAGCAGCGCGTTCCCCCGGGGGGGCCTAACAGATACGCAGTATTTT. Encoded protein: CASSAFPRGGLTDTQYF.

This clonotype came up a few times. The J gene is TRBJ2-3, the V gene TRBV10-3; 11 nucleotides line up with TRBD1. The trim removed 8 bases at V and 5 bases at J, leaving 6 bases unmatched. From germline, CDR1 is ENHRY and CDR2 SYGVKD. The CDR3 has 14 amino acids. The CDR3 here is CAIRGGQGVDTQYF. The CDR3 nucleotides are TGTGCCATCCGTGGGGGACAGGGGGTAGATACGCAGTATTTT.

V gene TRBV5-6 combines with J gene TRBJ2-1; 11 bases are a match to TRBD2. Germline V gives CDR1 SGHDT, CDR2 YYEEEE. The CDR3 is 16 amino acids. Losses at the gene ends were 4 bases for V and 7 bases for J; bases not matched to a gene: 10. CDR3 in DNA: TGTGCCAGCAGCATAGTAGCGGGAGGGAGTATGAATGAGCAGTTCTTC. It translates to CASSIVAGGSMNEQFF. Drawing the rest from reference TRBV5-6 and TRBJ2-1, the complete variable domain is DAGVTQSPTHLIKTRGQQVTLRCSPKSGHDTVSWYQQALGQGPQFIFQYYEEEERQRGNFPDRFSGHQFPNYSSELNVNALLLGDSALYLCASSIVAGGSMNEQFFGPGTRLTVL.

The sample holds a few counts of this clonotype. The rearrangement joins TRBV6-5 to TRBJ2-7; 8 bases line up with TRBD1. The V and J ends lost 6 bases and 1 base, in that order; junction bases with no gene match: 8. This CDR3 comprises 15 residues. Germline lookup yields CDR1 MNHEY and CDR2 SVGAGI. DNA of the CDR3: TGTGCCAGCAGCCGTACCGGGACAGGATCCTACGAGCAGTACTTC. Its protein is CASSRTGTGSYEQYF.

The chain combines TRBV28 with TRBJ2-5, with TRBD1 matching over 7 bases. There are 15 residues in the CDR3. From germline, CDR1 is MDHEN and CDR2 SYDVKM. Trimming cost V 1 base and J 4 bases; bases outside gene matches: 6. DNA for the CDR3: TGTGCCAGCAGTTTATCCCAGGACAGGAGAGAGACCCAGTACTTC. It codes for CASSLSQDRRETQYF.

Details on this clonotype: This may be a read error, as it is one base from a much larger clone. The chain links TRBV7-2 to TRBJ2-1; 8 nucleotides align to TRBD2. The CDR3 has 15 residues. Germline V CDR1 and CDR2: SGHTA, FQGNSA. CDR3: CASNLGRGGYNEQFF. CDR3 in DNA: TGTGCCAGCAACTTAGGTCGGGGGGGTTACAATGAGCAGTTCTTC.

There are a few counts of this clonotype. The V and J genes are TRBV19 and TRBJ2-6, with D possibly matching TRBD2 (6 bases). V was pared by 8 bases and J by 4 bases, with 15 bases between. Germline CDR1 and CDR2: LNHDA and SQIVND (reference sequence). This CDR3 spans 15 amino acids. CDR3 sequence reads: CASDLTGLGANVLTF. The CDR3 region has the DNA TGTGCCAGTGATCTTACGGGACTCGGGGCCAACGTCCTGACTTTC.

The rearrangement links TRBV7-9 to TRBJ2-7; 9 bases line up with TRBD2. V dropped 3 bases and J dropped 0; count of bases not matched to a gene: 18. The CDR3 runs 20 residues. Germline values: CDR1 SEHNR, CDR2 FQNEAQ (reference sequence). CDR3 region: CASSLGSRGLAGWSSYEQYF. The DNA of the CDR3 is TGTGCCAGCAGCTTGGGTTCGAGGGGGCTAGCGGGATGGAGCTCCTACGAGCAGTACTTC.

The chain is built from TRBV11-1 and TRBJ2-1; D gene ambiguous. V lost 0 bases, J lost 5 bases, and 11 bases lay in between. This CDR3 has 15 residues. Germline V gene sequence: CDR1 SGHAT, CDR2 FQDESV (reference sequence). DNA of the CDR3: TGTGCCAGCAGCTTAGCCCTAGATAGCCACAATGAGCAGTTCTTC. Protein product: CASSLALDSHNEQFF.

The chain links TRBV28 to TRBJ2-7; D ambiguous. V lost 6 bases, J lost 2 bases, and 11 bases lay in between. Germline V gene data show CDR1 as MDHEN and CDR2 as SYDVKM. The CDR3 covers 13 residues. CDR3 protein: CASSPVPPYEQYF. The CDR3 DNA sequence: TGTGCCAGCAGCCCCGTGCCCCCCTACGAGCAGTACTTC.

V usage is TRBV6-2 or TRBV6-3 and J usage is TRBJ1-2, with 8 bases fitting TRBD1. Germline V gives CDR1 MNHEY, CDR2 SVGEGT. Unmatched junction bases numbered 8, after V lost 8 bases and J lost 6 bases. This CDR3 region has 13 residues. The CDR3 nucleotides read TGTGCCAGCGGGGACAGGCCCCTGGATGGCTACACCTTC. Translated, it gives CASGDRPLDGYTF.

This clonotype is a singleton in its sample. At one boundary the junction diverges from the germline segment, which might be a read error. The CDR3 here is CAISLEATDTHYF. In nucleotides, the CDR3 is TGTGCCATCAGTTTAGAAGCCACAGATACGCATTATTTT. This rearrangement joins TRBV12-3 or TRBV12-4 to TRBJ2-3; no clear D gene. CDR3 size: 13 residues.

This clonotype has more than one count but fewer than ten. The chain combines TRBV6-5 with TRBJ1-3, with D tentatively TRBD1 (5 bases). CDR3 size: 15 residues. With 6 bases removed from V and 0 bases from J, the gap between germline ends came to 12 bases. In germline, CDR1 is MNHEY, CDR2 SVGAGI. CDR3 region: CASRPDRSSGNTIYF. The CDR3 DNA follows: TGTGCCAGCAGACCCGACAGAAGCTCTGGAAACACCATATATTTT.

In the case of this clonotype: A much more abundant neighbour one base away suggests this may be a read error. The chain links TRBV11-2 to TRBJ2-7; 7 bases line up with TRBD2. Looked up from germline, CDR1 is SGHAT and CDR2 is FQNNGV. The CDR3 spans 15 residues. With V trimmed by 5 bases and J by 3 bases, 10 bases remained unmatched. The CDR3 DNA follows: TGTGCCAGCAGCCTCCCGGGAGGTGCGAGCTACGAGCAGTACTTC. This sequence encodes CASSLPGGASYEQYF.